This T cell receptor (beta chain) was observed in a study of identical twins. TCRdb independently ran MiXCR on the 5' RACE reads; one entry per CDR3 protein. The repertoire consists of about 250,000 distinct CDR3 sequences, with 7% to 8.5% occurring once and the leading ten covering around 5%. The length of the CDR3 is 14 residues. V was clipped by 7 bases and J by 4 bases, with 16 bases between them. This clonotype was seen more than once but under ten times. Separately, the same data were catalogued under a study of yellow fever vaccine responses in identical twins.

Sequencing used CD8+ T cells sorted from blood. The chain has TRBV12-3 or TRBV12-4 and TRBJ2-5; no clear D gene. This TCR was recovered from a woman under 30 in good health. CDR3 protein: CASNPSLRGETQYF. DNA for the CDR3: TGTGCCAGCAACCCTTCCCTTCGCGGAGAGACCCAGTACTTC.